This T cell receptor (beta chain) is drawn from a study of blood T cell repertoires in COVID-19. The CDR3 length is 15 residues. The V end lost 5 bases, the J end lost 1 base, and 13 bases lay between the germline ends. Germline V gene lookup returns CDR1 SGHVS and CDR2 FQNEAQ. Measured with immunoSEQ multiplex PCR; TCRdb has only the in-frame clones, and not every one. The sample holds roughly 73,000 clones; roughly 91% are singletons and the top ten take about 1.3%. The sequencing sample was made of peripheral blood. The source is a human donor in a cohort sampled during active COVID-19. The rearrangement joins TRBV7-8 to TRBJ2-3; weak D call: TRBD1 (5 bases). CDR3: CASSLRVVGTDTQYF. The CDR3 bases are TGTGCCAGCAGCCTCAGGGTTGTTGGCACAGATACGCAGTATTTT.